The 32 T cell receptor beta chains below come from one sample, sequenced in a study of molecular identifiers for immune sequencing clone quantification. TCRdb called the PCR reads again in MiXCR, with one record for every CDR3 protein. The sample includes approximately 680,000 distinct CDR3 sequences, around 25% seen only once; the top ten take about 0.8%. The sample comprised naive CD8+ T cells from blood, with Jurkat cell RNA spiked in. Subset reported: FACS-sorted CD8+CD4-CCR7+CD45RA+ naive T cells. Every receptor here comes from a human donor in good health. Some libraries in this study had Jurkat cell RNA spiked in.

In this sample, this clonotype turned up a few times. J is TRBJ1-4 and V is TRBV19; tentative D call: TRBD1 (6 bases). The CDR3 runs 18 residues. Trimming stripped 2 bases from V and 0 bases from J, with 16 bases between. Germline loops: CDR1 LNHDA, CDR2 SQIVND (reference sequence). The CDR3 coding sequence is TGTGCCAGTAGTATATTCGTCGGGGGCGTCCCAACTAATGAAAAACTGTTTTTT. Translated: CASSIFVGGVPTNEKLFF.

Of note for this clonotype: A junction boundary mismatches the germline segment, possibly from a read error. V gene TRBV4-2 combines with J gene TRBJ2-7; 9 bases fit TRBD2. Germline lookup yields CDR1 LGHNA and CDR2 YNFKEQ. This CDR3 region has 16 residues. The CDR3 nucleotides are TGTGCCATCAGCCAAGAGGAGGGACTAGCCGATAACGAGCAGTACTTC. Protein product: CAISQEEGLADNEQYF.

In the case of this clonotype: A much larger clonotype is one base distant, so this may be a read error. This chain uses TRBV7-2 with TRBJ2-7; D is unclear. This CDR3 spans 15 amino acids. CDR1 SGHTA and CDR2 FQGNSA come from the germline V gene. Deletions cut 4 bases from V and 3 bases from J, with 16 bases between. DNA of the CDR3: TGTGCCAGCAGCTCCCTTGACCCGCCCGGCTACGAGCAGTACTTC. This encodes CASSSLDPPGYEQYF.

This chain joins TRBV13 and TRBJ1-1; a weak D match, TRBD1 (6 bases). Germline V CDR1 and CDR2: PRHDT, FYEKMQ (reference sequence). The CDR3 covers 14 residues. V shed 5 bases and J shed 12 bases, with 22 bases lying between them. CDR3 region: CASSARTAGFQSFF. The CDR3 DNA follows: TGTGCCAGCAGCGCCAGGACAGCAGGATTCCAATCTTTCTTT.

This clonotype came up many times. This chain joins TRBV7-9 and TRBJ2-3, with 10 bases that match TRBD2. CDR1 is SEHNR, CDR2 FQNEAQ, per germline (reference sequence). V lost 5 bases to trimming and J lost 1 base; unmatched junction nucleotides: 18. The CDR3 length is 20 residues. This CDR3 reads CASSEPRGAGGRIGTDTQYF. For the CDR3, the DNA is TGTGCCAGCAGCGAACCCCGGGGAGCGGGGGGGAGGATCGGCACAGATACGCAGTATTTT.

Only a few counts were recorded for this clonotype. The CDR3 loop is CASSQSVGTGAYEQYF. DNA of the CDR3: TGCGCCAGCAGCCAGAGTGTCGGGACAGGGGCCTACGAGCAGTACTTC. V and J are TRBV4-1 and TRBJ2-7; 10 bases match TRBD1. The J segment lost 2 bases and the V segment lost 3 bases, leaving 7 bases of the junction unmatched. The germline CDR1 and CDR2 sequences are MGHRA and YSYEKL. This CDR3 contains 16 residues.

This clonotype appeared many times. The chain employs TRBV12-5 and TRBJ1-1; 12 bases agree with TRBD1. This CDR3 spans 14 amino acids. V lost 9 bases to trimming and J lost 4 bases; unmatched junction nucleotides: 6. In germline, CDR1 is LGHNT, CDR2 FRNRAP. As DNA, the CDR3 is TGTGCTAGCGGGGGACAGGGGGCCGGCACTGAAGCTTTCTTT. This translates into CASGGQGAGTEAFF.

This clonotype has at least ten counts. This chain uses TRBV19 with TRBJ1-4; 7 bases agree with TRBD1. The CDR3 spans 13 residues. With V trimmed by 4 bases and J by 8 bases, 4 bases remained unmatched. Germline values: CDR1 LNHDA, CDR2 SQIVND (reference sequence). CDR3 nucleotide sequence: TGTGCCAGTAGTACCATGACAGGGGAAAAACTGTTTTTT. This codes for CASSTMTGEKLFF.

The table lists this clonotype with a few counts. The V call is TRBV24-1, the J call TRBJ1-5; D might be TRBD1 (5 bases). Per the germline V gene, CDR1 is KGHDR and CDR2 is SFDVKD. Trimming left V 5 bases short and J 9 bases short, with 13 bases between. The CDR3 contains 13 residues. CDR3 sequence reads: CATSVGGFRPQHF. Here the CDR3 DNA reads TGTGCCACCAGTGTCGGGGGATTTCGGCCCCAGCATTTT.

This clonotype has a count of ten or more. The chain uses TRBV10-3 and TRBJ2-7; 9 positions agree with TRBD1. The J segment lost 2 bases and the V segment lost 5 bases, leaving 7 bases of the junction unmatched. Germline V gene lookup returns CDR1 ENHRY and CDR2 SYGVKD. This CDR3 is built from 15 residues. CDR3 sequence (DNA): TGTGCCATCAGTAAAGACAGGGGGTGGACCTACGAGCAGTACTTC. Amino acids: CAISKDRGWTYEQYF.

The chain links TRBV20-1 to TRBJ2-7; TRBD1 aligns across 8 bases. The CDR3 length is 15 residues. CDR1 is DFQATT and CDR2 is SNEGSKA in the germline V gene (reference sequence). The V and J ends lost 5 bases and 2 bases, in that order; junction bases with no gene match: 11. DNA of the CDR3: TGCAGTGCTTCAGACAGGGGCGAAGTTACCTACGAGCAGTACTTC. It translates to CSASDRGEVTYEQYF.

V is TRBV5-8 and J is TRBJ2-2, with 7 bases lining up with TRBD2. V was clipped by 8 bases and J by 7 bases; unmatched bases: 14. The CDR3 totals 15 residues. Germline CDR1 and CDR2: SGHTS and YDEGEE. The CDR3 DNA follows: TGTGCCAGAAGCAGGGACTACCACCACATCGGGGAGCTGTTTTTT. It codes for CARSRDYHHIGELFF. Filled out from reference TRBV5-8 and TRBJ2-2, the complete variable domain reads EAGVTQSPTHLIKTRGQQATLRCSPISGHTSVYWYQQALGLGLQFLLWYDEGEERNRGNFPPRFSGRQFPNYSSELNVNALELEDSALYLCARSRDYHHIGELFFGEGSRLTVL.

Many counts were recorded for this clonotype. V usage is TRBV13 and J usage is TRBJ2-5; 15 positions match TRBD2. The germline V gene has CDR1 PRHDT and CDR2 FYEKMQ (reference sequence). The CDR3 is 18 residues long. J lost 4 bases, V lost 4 bases, and 10 bases had no gene match. CDR3 loop: CASSSRTSGGVMSETQYF. For the CDR3, the DNA is TGTGCCAGCAGCTCCCGGACTAGCGGGGGGGTCATGTCAGAGACCCAGTACTTC. The full variable domain, in which reference TRBV13 and TRBJ2-5 provide the parts outside the CDR3, is AAGVIQSPRHLIKEKRETATLKCYPIPRHDTVYWYQQGPGQDPQFLISFYEKMQSDKGSIPDRFSAQQFSDYHSELNMSSLELGDSALYFCASSSRTSGGVMSETQYFGPGTRLLVL.

In this sample, this clonotype turned up many times. CDR3 sequence reads: CAWSVSSYEQYF. CDR3 nucleotide sequence: TGTGCCTGGAGTGTATCTAGCTACGAGCAGTACTTC. J is TRBJ2-7 and V is TRBV30; the D is unclear. CDR1 is GTSNPN and CDR2 is SVGIG in the germline V gene (reference sequence). The CDR3 is 12 amino acids. Between the trimmed V and J ends, which lost 0 bases and 3 bases, there was a span of 6 bases.

This clonotype was counted many times. The chain combines TRBV4-1 with TRBJ1-1; unclear D gene. The CDR3 loop spans 12 amino acids. Germline V CDR1 and CDR2: MGHRA, YSYEKL. Trimming took 1 base from V and 5 from J, leaving 5 bases between them. CDR3 nucleotides: TGCGCCAGCAGCCAAGGACTTACTGAAGCTTTCTTT. Amino acid sequence: CASSQGLTEAFF.

There are a few counts of this clonotype. The chain recombines TRBV7-9 with TRBJ2-2; D call uncertain. CDR1 is SEHNR, CDR2 FQNEAQ, per germline (reference sequence). Trimming removed 1 base from V and 5 bases from J, with 8 bases in between. The CDR3 covers 14 residues. DNA for the CDR3: TGTGCCAGCAGCTTAGTACTACGAACCGGGGAGCTGTTTTTT. This translates into CASSLVLRTGELFF.

V usage is TRBV13 and J usage is TRBJ1-6; the match to TRBD1 covers 9 bases. The CDR3 runs 16 residues. Germline V gene sequence: CDR1 PRHDT, CDR2 FYEKMQ (reference sequence). V was clipped by 5 bases and J by 4 bases; unmatched bases: 6. The DNA of the CDR3 is TGTGCCAGCAGCCCCCATGGACAGGGGTATAATTCACCCCTCCACTTT. Encoded protein: CASSPHGQGYNSPLHF. The full variable domain, its missing parts supplied by reference TRBV13 and TRBJ1-6, is AAGVIQSPRHLIKEKRETATLKCYPIPRHDTVYWYQQGPGQDPQFLISFYEKMQSDKGSIPDRFSAQQFSDYHSELNMSSLELGDSALYFCASSPHGQGYNSPLHFGNGTRLTVT.

This chain uses TRBV29-1 with TRBJ1-2; D is unclear. Germline loops: CDR1 SQVTM, CDR2 ANQGSEA. V lost 4 bases and J lost 4, with 7 bases in between. There are 11 residues in the CDR3. The DNA for the CDR3 is TGCAGCGTTGCCGGGGTCTATGGCTACACCTTC. This translates into CSVAGVYGYTF.

This clonotype was seen more than once but under ten times. The V gene is TRBV24-1, the J gene TRBJ2-5; D may correspond to TRBD1 or TRBD2 (5 bases each). This CDR3 region has 14 residues. V was trimmed by 4 bases and J by 1 base, leaving 9 bases between them. Germline CDR1 and CDR2: KGHDR and SFDVKD. The CDR3 DNA reads as TGTGCCACCAGTGAACCTGGGGGCCAAGAGACCCAGTACTTC. It encodes CATSEPGGQETQYF.

This clonotype was counted many times. The V and J genes are TRBV20-1 and TRBJ2-5; 9 positions match TRBD2. CDR3 size: 15 residues. CDR1 and CDR2 (germline): DFQATT, SNEGSKA (reference sequence). Trimming at V came to 3 bases and at J to 1 base, leaving 6 bases not matched to a gene. The CDR3 spells CSASPSGDFQETQYF. The CDR3 DNA follows: TGCAGTGCTAGCCCTAGCGGGGATTTCCAAGAGACCCAGTACTTC.

This clonotype was recorded many times. The chain recombines TRBV5-6 with TRBJ1-1, with D possibly being TRBD1 (5 bases). The CDR3 spans 14 residues. Germline loops: CDR1 SGHDT, CDR2 YYEEEE. Between the trimmed V and J ends, which lost 0 bases and 3 bases, there was a span of 9 bases. The CDR3 protein is CASSLVQGHTEAFF. CDR3 DNA sequence: TGTGCCAGCAGCTTGGTGCAGGGTCACACTGAAGCTTTCTTT.

As for this clonotype: The junction shows a germline mismatch at one end, possibly a read error. This chain connects TRBV6-5 to TRBJ1-1, with no clear D. CDR3 length: 14 residues. Germline CDR1 reads MNHEY; CDR2 reads SVGAGI. CDR3 sequence reads: CPGGCRPDYTQAFF. The CDR3 coding sequence is TGTCCCGGCGGTTGCCGTCCCGACTACACTCAAGCTTTCTTT.

The chain employs TRBV20-1 and TRBJ1-6, with a weak D call TRBD1 (6 bases). V was cut by 0 bases and J by 8 bases, with 11 bases left in between. Germline values: CDR1 DFQATT, CDR2 SNEGSKA (reference sequence). CDR3 length equals 14 residues. The CDR3 sequence is CSARDSGVDSPLHF. The DNA for the CDR3 is TGCAGTGCTAGAGATTCAGGGGTGGATTCACCCCTCCACTTT.

Comment on this clonotype: This clone may be a read error of a much larger clone one base away. The V gene is TRBV29-1, the J gene TRBJ2-7, with D perhaps assigned TRBD1 or TRBD2 (5 bases each). The CDR3 totals 11 residues. From germline, CDR1 is SQVTM and CDR2 ANQGSEA. The CDR3 DNA is TGCAGCGTCGGTACTTTGGGGGAGCGGTACTTC. Protein sequence: CSVGTLGERYF.

This clonotype was recorded many times. The chain is built from TRBV9 and TRBJ2-5, with no clear D. CDR1 and CDR2 (germline): SGDLS, YYNGEE. The CDR3 spans 13 residues. Trimming shortened V by 2 bases and J by 2 bases, and 7 bases separated the two germline ends. In DNA, the CDR3 is TGTGCCAGCAGCGTTCTGCCTCAAGAGACCCAGTACTTC. Translating it yields CASSVLPQETQYF.

The chain is built from TRBV4-1 and TRBJ2-7; a weak D match, TRBD2 (6 bases). Germline CDR1 MGHRA, CDR2 YSYEKL. Between the trimmed V and J ends, which lost 6 bases and 3 bases, there was a span of 15 bases. This CDR3 is built from 14 residues. CDR3 sequence (DNA): TGCGCCAGCAGGTTGGGACTCCTAAGCTACGAGCAGTACTTC. This codes for CASRLGLLSYEQYF.

This chain connects TRBV12-3 or TRBV12-4 to TRBJ1-5, with D tentatively TRBD1 (5 bases). The CDR3 runs to 13 residues. Deletions cut 6 bases from V and 3 bases from J, with 9 bases between. CDR3 loop: CASSRQFNQPQHF. The CDR3 DNA sequence: TGTGCCAGCAGCCGACAGTTCAATCAGCCCCAGCATTTT.

This chain connects TRBV19 to TRBJ2-1; possible D gene TRBD1, 5 bases. Germline V gene data show CDR1 as LNHDA and CDR2 as SQIVND (reference sequence). The CDR3 has 14 amino acids. Trimming took 1 base from V and 6 from J, leaving 10 bases between them. The CDR3 is CASSIVAGPNEQFF. CDR3 nucleotides: TGTGCCAGTAGTATAGTCGCAGGGCCCAATGAGCAGTTCTTC.

This clonotype was seen many times. The chain employs TRBV7-6 and TRBJ1-1, with D possibly TRBD1 on 6 matching bases. This CDR3 comprises 14 residues. Germline CDR1 reads SGHVS; CDR2 reads FNYEAQ. The V end was cut by 5 bases, the J end by 6 bases, with 16 bases between. The CDR3 coding sequence is TGTGCCAGCAGCCCGAGGCGGGGGGGGCCTGAAGCTTTCTTT. Amino acid sequence: CASSPRRGGPEAFF.

This clonotype was recorded at least ten times. The chain recombines TRBV5-6 with TRBJ1-1, with 8 bases lining up with TRBD1. The CDR3 runs to 17 residues. Per germline, CDR1 SGHDT and CDR2 YYEEEE. J was trimmed by 5 bases and V by 2 bases; bases with no gene match: 14. The CDR3 region has the DNA TGTGCCAGCAGCTTTAGGTTTTACTCAGGGGGCAAAACTGAAGCTTTCTTT. This sequence encodes CASSFRFYSGGKTEAFF. Using reference TRBV5-6 and TRBJ1-1 for the parts outside the CDR3, the full variable domain is DAGVTQSPTHLIKTRGQQVTLRCSPKSGHDTVSWYQQALGQGPQFIFQYYEEEERQRGNFPDRFSGHQFPNYSSELNVNALLLGDSALYLCASSFRFYSGGKTEAFFGQGTRLTVV.

This clonotype was seen more than once but under ten times. This sequence joins TRBV5-3 and TRBJ2-3; D is possibly TRBD1 or TRBD2 (6 bases each). TRBV5-3 belongs to the ORF category, with a function that is uncertain. Trimming stripped 8 bases from V and 1 base from J, with 23 bases between. The CDR3 sequence is 17 residues long. The CDR3: CASGRGPGDWGTDTQYF. DNA of the CDR3: TGTGCCAGCGGCCGCGGACCAGGGGACTGGGGCACAGATACGCAGTATTTT.

This clonotype was seen a few times. This rearrangement joins TRBV27 to TRBJ2-1; 10 bases are a match to TRBD2. This CDR3 is built from 16 residues. The trim removed 7 bases at V and 4 bases at J, leaving 10 bases unmatched. Germline V gene data show CDR1 as MNHEY and CDR2 as SMNVEV (reference sequence). CDR3: CASMELAGSFYNEQFF. The CDR3 DNA sequence: TGTGCCAGCATGGAACTAGCGGGGTCTTTTTACAATGAGCAGTTCTTC.